The clone carrying this T cell receptor beta chain is a singleton in its sample. As processed by the authors: Quantification of nucleated cells was approximated via reference gene primer amplification. TCRdb's table, derived via immunoSEQ multiplex PCR, lists solely in-frame clones and lacks some. That table is the source of V, J and clone size, and D and trimming were worked out from the DNA. The data hold around 140,000 clones, with 75% to 85% observed a single time. The data stem from a study of blood T cell repertoires in COVID-19. On the study more broadly: From T cells, B-cell-depleted T cells, or PBMCs came the material, which was cDNA or gDNA.

V was trimmed by 7 bases and J by 3 bases, leaving 10 bases between them. The CDR3 loop spans 13 amino acids. The TCR sequence derives from a man in his 70s who had recovered from COVID-19. V is TRBV12-3 or TRBV12-4 and J is TRBJ1-3; D may be TRBD1 (6 bases). Sequencing used peripheral blood. CDR3 sequence: CASTKGHGNTIYF. The CDR3 DNA is TGTGCCAGCACCAAGGGACATGGAAACACCATATATTTT.